The rows below give T cell receptor beta chains drawn from one sample of a study of CD8+ T cells in alopecia areata. Sequenced by immunoSEQ multiplex PCR; TCRdb stores in-frame clones only, minus some. The sample carries fewer than 250,000 clones, roughly two fifths recorded once. The source material was CD4+ T cells sorted from blood, sampled around week 30, from a patient treated with tofacitinib. The receptors originated from a human donor with alopecia areata. Each CDR3 is given with its conserved first and last residue.

CDR3aa: CAGKASEDYEQYF
v_gene: TRBV10-3
j_gene: TRBJ2-7

CDR3aa: CASSSPTGTLYSNQPQHF
v_gene: TRBV19
j_gene: TRBJ1-5

CDR3aa: CASSERGSSPLHF
v_gene: TRBV6-1
j_gene: TRBJ1-6

CDR3aa: CAWSRADTQYF
v_gene: TRBV30
j_gene: TRBJ2-3

CDR3aa: CASSEATRGFGSNTEAFF
v_gene: TRBV6-1
j_gene: TRBJ1-1

CDR3aa: CASSLRGEEQFF
v_gene: TRBV5-1
j_gene: TRBJ2-1

CDR3aa: CASSPGQSYGYTF
v_gene: TRBV14
j_gene: TRBJ1-2

CDR3aa: CASSPETDTQYF
v_gene: TRBV2
j_gene: TRBJ2-3

CDR3aa: CASSYDDRVAKNIQYF
v_gene: TRBV6-5
j_gene: TRBJ2-4

CDR3aa: CASRSGSGGANVLTF
v_gene: TRBV7-3
j_gene: TRBJ2-6

CDR3aa: CASSLQQGASYEQYF
v_gene: TRBV11-2
j_gene: TRBJ2-7

CDR3aa: CASSLDQGTEAFF
v_gene: TRBV7-9
j_gene: TRBJ1-1

CDR3aa: CASSPSDTQYF
v_gene: TRBV18
j_gene: TRBJ2-3

CDR3aa: CAWGTGANVLTF
v_gene: TRBV30
j_gene: TRBJ2-6

CDR3aa: CASSPLGSNTGELFF
v_gene: TRBV7-9
j_gene: TRBJ2-2

CDR3aa: CASSSYADEQYF
v_gene: TRBV18
j_gene: TRBJ2-7

CDR3aa: CASSDLAGGSSPLHF
v_gene: TRBV6-1
j_gene: TRBJ1-6

CDR3aa: CAWRPTGGTGELFF
v_gene: TRBV30
j_gene: TRBJ2-2

CDR3aa: CASSQGLANNEQFF
v_gene: TRBV11-2
j_gene: TRBJ2-1

CDR3aa: CASTRSQGTPPYEQYF
v_gene: TRBV19
j_gene: TRBJ2-7

CDR3aa: CASRTDLSYEQYF
v_gene: TRBV5-1
j_gene: TRBJ2-7

CDR3aa: CSGGTVEAFF
v_gene: TRBV29-1
j_gene: TRBJ1-1

CDR3aa: CASSRQGNGANVLTF
v_gene: TRBV6-5
j_gene: TRBJ2-6

CDR3aa: CASTLVGPGGYTF
v_gene: TRBV7-2
j_gene: TRBJ1-2

CDR3aa: CASKGSTEAFF
v_gene: TRBV2
j_gene: TRBJ1-1

CDR3aa: CASSVSSGANVLTF
v_gene: TRBV25-1
j_gene: TRBJ2-6

CDR3aa: CASSIGPNNEQFF
v_gene: TRBV7-3
j_gene: TRBJ2-1

CDR3aa: CAWSVQGRGNTIYF
v_gene: TRBV30
j_gene: TRBJ1-3

CDR3aa: CSVENRRGAFF
v_gene: TRBV29-1
j_gene: TRBJ1-1

CDR3aa: CASSLSGPAYEQYF
v_gene: TRBV7-9
j_gene: TRBJ2-7

CDR3aa: CASSRKPGQGNEKLFF
v_gene: TRBV4-1
j_gene: TRBJ1-4

CDR3aa: CASSLASSGSGDTQYF
v_gene: TRBV11-1
j_gene: TRBJ2-3

CDR3aa: CAWSVGAAGNTIYF
v_gene: TRBV30
j_gene: TRBJ1-3

CDR3aa: CASSQQGGFGYTF
v_gene: TRBV4-1
j_gene: TRBJ1-2

CDR3aa: CASSQWTKEETQYF
v_gene: TRBV4-1
j_gene: TRBJ2-5

CDR3aa: CAWSGGSGQPQHF
v_gene: TRBV30
j_gene: TRBJ1-5

CDR3aa: CASSLIAGERNEQFF
v_gene: TRBV9
j_gene: TRBJ2-1

CDR3aa: CASSFGPVRQETQYF
v_gene: TRBV7-9
j_gene: TRBJ2-5

CDR3aa: CASRQGLNTEAFF
v_gene: TRBV9
j_gene: TRBJ1-1

CDR3aa: CSGSRQENTEAFF
v_gene: TRBV29-1
j_gene: TRBJ1-1

CDR3aa: CASSLRTDTQYF
v_gene: TRBV5-1
j_gene: TRBJ2-3

CDR3aa: CASSVRLFGEQYF
v_gene: TRBV9
j_gene: TRBJ2-7

CDR3aa: CASSLTGTEAFF
v_gene: TRBV5-7
j_gene: TRBJ1-1

CDR3aa: CASSRNRDEDQPQHF
v_gene: TRBV4-1
j_gene: TRBJ1-5

CDR3aa: CASSYSGRKNTEAFF
v_gene: TRBV6-5
j_gene: TRBJ1-1

CDR3aa: CASSQAARLYGYTF
v_gene: TRBV14
j_gene: TRBJ1-2

CDR3aa: CSVERTGGTEAFF
v_gene: TRBV29-1
j_gene: TRBJ1-1

CDR3aa: CASSIDGRTYNEQFF
v_gene: TRBV19
j_gene: TRBJ2-1

CDR3aa: CASSPSGGPYEQYF
v_gene: TRBV7-2
j_gene: TRBJ2-7